These 24 T cell receptor beta chains originate from one sample sequenced in a study of blood T cells in healthy people across ages. It was with a sample-barcoded 5' primer and a J-beta primer mix that a second PCR of about 7 to 12 cycles was run. Via MiXCR, TCRdb re-called the 5' RACE reads, giving one row per CDR3 protein. The table lists around 400,000 distinct CDR3 sequences, 50% to 60% of them singletons. The material sequenced was blood. These TCRs come from a man aged 60 to 69 in good health.

J is TRBJ1-2 and V is TRBV6-2 or TRBV6-3; a possible D gene is TRBD1 (5 bases). The V end was cut by 7 bases, the J end by 0 bases, with 15 bases between. The CDR3 sequence is 15 residues long. The V gene's germline CDR1 is MNHEY and CDR2 SVGEGT. CDR3 nucleotide sequence: TGTGCCAGCACCTTCCTCGACAGTGCTAACTATGGCTACACCTTC. Encoded protein: CASTFLDSANYGYTF.

V usage is TRBV14 and J usage is TRBJ2-7; perhaps TRBD1 as D (6 bases). This CDR3 contains 16 residues. The V end lost 1 base, the J end lost 2 bases, and 15 bases lay between the germline ends. CDR1 and CDR2 (germline): SGHDN, FVKESK. For the CDR3, the DNA is TGTGCCAGCAGCCAAGCCAGGGGCACATATACCTACGAGCAGTACTTC. Translation gives CASSQARGTYTYEQYF.

This clonotype was recorded many times. This may come from a read error, since a much larger clone is one base off. The J gene is TRBJ2-5, the V gene TRBV20-1; D possibly matches TRBD1 or TRBD2 (7 bases each). V was shortened by 3 bases and J by 11 bases, with 25 bases between the two germline ends. The CDR3 extends over 15 amino acids. Germline loops: CDR1 DFQATT, CDR2 SNEGSKA (reference sequence). In nucleotides, the CDR3 is TGCAGTGCTAGCGATCCAGGGGGGGCGGGCAATGAGCAGTACTTC. Residues: CSASDPGGAGNEQYF.

V is TRBV6-5 and J is TRBJ2-5; D is ambiguous. The end of the DNA fits TRBJ2-7 better, so the J call may be wrong. The CDR3 totals 16 residues. Germline loops: CDR1 MNHEY, CDR2 SVGAGI. The CDR3 protein is CASSYSGWGPPGEQYF. DNA for the CDR3: TGTGCCAGCAGTTACTCGGGCTGGGGTCCCCCAGGCGAGCAGTACTTC.

The chain joins TRBV29-1 to TRBJ2-3, with unresolved D. The V gene's germline CDR1 is SQVTM and CDR2 ANQGSEA. The CDR3 runs to 13 residues. V was trimmed by 1 base and J by 3 bases, leaving 8 bases between them. In nucleotides, the CDR3 is TGCAGCGTTGAAGTGGTTACAACAGATACGCAGTATTTT. Encoded protein: CSVEVVTTDTQYF.

The chain couples TRBV5-1 to TRBJ2-3; TRBD2 is a possible D gene (5 bases). The CDR3 is made up of 16 amino acids. The germline gives CDR1 SGHRS, CDR2 YFSETQ. V was trimmed by 3 bases and J by 0 bases, leaving 14 bases between them. CDR3 residues: CASSSLATSSTDTQYF. Written as DNA, the CDR3 is TGCGCCAGCAGCTCGCTAGCAACGTCTAGCACAGATACGCAGTATTTT.

The CDR3 here is CASSLGGAVSEQYF. CDR3 DNA: TGCGCCAGCAGCTTAGGGGGCGCAGTAAGCGAGCAGTACTTC. This rearrangement joins TRBV5-1 to TRBJ2-7; 7 positions match TRBD1. Trimming took 2 bases from V and 6 from J; bases not matched to a gene: 8. This CDR3 region has 14 residues. CDR1 is SGHRS, CDR2 YFSETQ, per germline. Full variable domain (outside the CDR3, taken from reference TRBV5-1 and TRBJ2-7): KAGVTQTPRYLIKTRGQQVTLSCSPISGHRSVSWYQQTPGQGLQFLFEYFSETQRNKGNFPGRFSGRQFSNSRSEMNVSTLELGDSALYLCASSLGGAVSEQYFGPGTRLTVT.

There are a few counts of this clonotype. This sequence joins TRBV21-1 and TRBJ2-1; the table calls TRBD1, which could not be checked here. TRBV21-1 is labeled a pseudogene. The length of the CDR3 is 16 residues. In DNA form, the CDR3 reads TGTGCCAGCAGCAAAGCACTCCAGCAGCGAGGGGATGAGCAGTTCTTC. It translates to CASSKALQQRGDEQFF.

The V call is TRBV6-2 or TRBV6-3, the J call TRBJ2-1; TRBD2 matches at 10 bases. This CDR3 region has 15 residues. Unmatched junction bases numbered 14, after V lost 6 bases and J lost 12 bases. Germline-derived CDR1 and CDR2 are MNHEY and SVGEGT. In nucleotides, the CDR3 is TGTGCCAGCAGCAACGGGCTAGCGGGAGTTCCATCGCAGTTCTTC. Its protein is CASSNGLAGVPSQFF.

V is TRBV7-3 and J is TRBJ2-7, with D unresolved. Germline V lookup: CDR1 SGHTA, CDR2 FQGTGA. The CDR3 runs to 14 residues. The V gene lost 0 bases and the J gene lost 6 bases, with 12 bases spanning the gap. DNA for the CDR3: TGTGCCAGCAGCTTAACCCCCCCGAATTCCGAGCAGTACTTC. Protein: CASSLTPPNSEQYF.

The chain recombines TRBV27 with TRBJ2-7; D call uncertain. CDR3 length: 17 amino acids. Trimming shortened V by 0 bases and J by 0 bases, and 15 bases separated the two germline ends. CDR1 MNHEY and CDR2 SMNVEV come from the germline V gene (reference sequence). The CDR3 sequence is CASSLSLDTLSSYEQYF. For the CDR3, the DNA is TGTGCCAGCAGTTTATCCCTCGACACTTTGAGCTCCTACGAGCAGTACTTC.

With regard to this clonotype: One junction end does not reproduce the germline sequence, and a read error may be involved. The chain employs TRBV5-1 and TRBJ2-7, with TRBD1 matching 12 bases. Germline CDR1 SGHRS, CDR2 YFSETQ. This CDR3 has 15 amino acids. The CDR3 DNA is TGCACCAGCAGCTTGGAGGGACAGGGGGCCCACGAGCAGTACTTC. Its protein product is CTSSLEGQGAHEQYF. Complete variable domain (other parts from reference TRBV5-1 and TRBJ2-7): KAGVTQTPRYLIKTRGQQVTLSCSPISGHRSVSWYQQTPGQGLQFLFEYFSETQRNKGNFPGRFSGRQFSNSRSEMNVSTLELGDSALYLCTSSLEGQGAHEQYFGPGTRLTVT.

In this sample, this clonotype turned up once. The chain joins TRBV7-2 to TRBJ1-2, with D tentatively TRBD1 (5 bases). The germline gives CDR1 SGHTA, CDR2 FQGNSA. V was cut by 1 base and J by 8 bases, with 17 bases left in between. The CDR3 has 15 residues. The CDR3 loop is CASSLDTAGFGGYTF. The CDR3 DNA reads TGTGCCAGCAGCTTAGACACCGCAGGGTTTGGGGGCTACACCTTC.

This clonotype has just a few counts. The V call is TRBV27, the J call TRBJ2-7, with 10 bases lining up with TRBD1. Per the germline V gene, CDR1 is MNHEY and CDR2 is SMNVEV (reference sequence). The J segment lost 1 base and the V segment lost 6 bases, leaving 3 bases of the junction unmatched. This CDR3 has 14 residues. CDR3 sequence reads: CASRGQGLSYEQYF. CDR3 nucleotides: TGTGCCAGCAGGGGACAGGGGTTGTCCTACGAGCAGTACTTC.

CDR3 amino acids: CASSRADTRGGYTF. CDR3 coding DNA: TGCGCCAGCAGCCGGGCGGACACCCGGGGTGGCTACACCTTC. J is TRBJ1-2 and V is TRBV5-1; a weak D match, TRBD1 (5 bases). V lost 4 bases, J lost 7 bases, and 17 bases lay in between. Per germline, CDR1 SGHRS and CDR2 YFSETQ. The CDR3 loop spans 14 amino acids.

The V gene is TRBV6-1, the J gene TRBJ1-2; the D is unclear. V was pared by 2 bases and J by 2 bases, with 9 bases between. Per the germline V gene, CDR1 is MNHNS and CDR2 is SASEGT. The CDR3 contains 14 residues. The CDR3 DNA follows: TGTGCCAGCAGTGAAAGGGCTTTAAACTATGGCTACACCTTC. Its protein is CASSERALNYGYTF.

The chain has TRBV14 and TRBJ2-1; D is ambiguous. From germline, CDR1 is SGHDN and CDR2 FVKESK. The CDR3 covers 16 residues. V lost 3 bases and J lost 0, with 12 bases in between. The CDR3 nucleotides read TGTGCCAGCAGCCAGATAATGGGCCTCTCCTACAATGAGCAGTTCTTC. It specifies CASSQIMGLSYNEQFF.

This clonotype has only a few counts. This chain links TRBV30 with TRBJ1-6; TRBD1 agrees at 9 bases. V lost 1 base and J lost 9; bases outside the gene matches: 10. Germline CDR1 and CDR2: GTSNPN and SVGIG (reference sequence). The CDR3 has 16 residues. The CDR3 here is CAWSATTPGQGSPLHF. The CDR3, as DNA: TGTGCCTGGAGTGCAACTACGCCGGGACAGGGTTCACCCCTCCACTTT.

V gene TRBV12-3 or TRBV12-4 combines with J gene TRBJ2-1, with 8 bases fitting TRBD1. The CDR3 totals 13 residues. V trimming: 6 bases; J trimming: 8 bases; junction bases outside the gene matches: 6. This chain's CDR3 is CASRPGQVHEQFF. CDR3 DNA: TGTGCCAGCAGGCCGGGACAGGTTCATGAGCAGTTCTTC.

This clonotype appeared a single time. It may be a read error: a sequence one base away is much more abundant. The rearrangement links TRBV5-5 to TRBJ1-2; D unresolved. This CDR3 is built from 14 residues. V was pared by 0 bases and J by 5 bases, with 11 bases between. CDR1 is SGHKS, CDR2 YYEKEE, per germline (reference sequence). CDR3 in DNA: TGTGCCAGCAGCTTGGGCCCGGAGGAATATGGCTACACCTTC. It yields the protein CASSLGPEEYGYTF. The variable domain in full, with the rest retrieved from reference TRBV5-5 and TRBJ1-2, is DAGVTQSPTHLIKTRGQQVTLRCSPISGHKSVSWYQQVLGQGPQFIFQYYEKEERGRGNFPDRFSARQFPNYSSELNVNALLLGDSALYLCASSLGPEEYGYTFGSGTRLTVV.

A single count supports this clonotype. The chain has TRBV7-2 and TRBJ2-4; the D gene is possibly TRBD2 (6 bases). Near its end, the DNA agrees better with TRBJ2-7, so the J call may be wrong. Germline V lookup: CDR1 SGHTA, CDR2 FQGNSA. This CDR3 is built from 15 residues. CDR3 sequence: CASTRGGGIPHEQYF. CDR3 sequence (DNA): TGTGCCAGCACCCGGGGAGGCGGGATCCCCCACGAGCAGTACTTC.

A word on this clonotype: A junction boundary mismatches the germline segment, possibly from a read error. The chain joins TRBV20-1 to TRBJ1-2; 9 bases match TRBD1. This CDR3 comprises 12 residues. CDR1 and CDR2 (germline): DFQATT, SNEGSKA (reference sequence). The CDR3 loop is CSATGQGPGHTF. For the CDR3, the DNA is TGCAGTGCAACGGGACAGGGACCTGGCCACACCTTC.

The rearrangement joins TRBV20-1 to TRBJ2-5; TRBD1 matches at 7 bases. The CDR3 is 14 residues long. Per the germline V gene, CDR1 is DFQATT and CDR2 is SNEGSKA (reference sequence). J gave up 3 bases and V 2 bases, and 6 bases lay outside the gene matches. CDR3 sequence reads: CSARPGTAKETQYF. CDR3 sequence (DNA): TGCAGTGCTAGACCAGGGACAGCGAAAGAGACCCAGTACTTC.

This rearrangement joins TRBV5-1 to TRBJ2-1; TRBD2 aligns across 8 bases. The CDR3 loop spans 16 amino acids. CDR1 and CDR2 (germline): SGHRS, YFSETQ. V shed 4 bases and J 2 bases; nucleotides not matched to a gene: 8. CDR3 residues: CASSLRTGGAYNEQFF. The CDR3 nucleotides read TGCGCCAGCAGCCTACGAACGGGGGGGGCCTACAATGAGCAGTTCTTC.